This passage covers 11 T cell receptor beta chains from one sample sequenced in a study of shared clonotypes between healthy human individuals. Profiled with immunoSEQ multiplex PCR; TCRdb holds only in-frame clones, not every one. The table has about 590,000 clones, over 95% seen once. In the naive CD8 group, cells lacked CD45RO and were positively selected for CCR7, so terminally differentiated effector memory CD45RA+ cells were left out. The material sequenced was naive CD8+ T cells sorted from blood. These TCRs come from a woman under 40 in good health.

As regards this clone: The junction departs from the called germline gene at one end, perhaps through a read error. This chain uses TRBV6-1 with TRBJ1-2; unclear D gene. This CDR3 has 9 amino acids. Germline V gene data show CDR1 as MNHNS and CDR2 as SASEGT. CDR3 nucleotides: TGTGCCAGCAGTGATCCGACCCACTTC. Translating gives CASSDPTHF.

Points on this clone: Other DNA sequences in the sample encode the same CDR3. The rearrangement joins TRBV7-2 to TRBJ2-7; D uncertain. Trimming took off 5 bases at V and 4 bases at J, with 6 bases between the two ends. This CDR3 has 11 amino acids. Germline V gives CDR1 SGHTA, CDR2 FQGNSA. The chain's CDR3 is CASSPSYEQYF. DNA for the CDR3: TGTGCCAGCAGCCCCTCATACGAGCAGTACTTC.

The chain uses TRBV5-8 and TRBJ2-1; 7 bases map to TRBD1. Germline V gene sequence: CDR1 SGHTS, CDR2 YDEGEE. The length of the CDR3 is 16 residues. Unmatched junction bases numbered 15, after V lost 2 bases and J lost 10 bases. The DNA of the CDR3 is TGTGCCAGCAGCTTCGGGTTAGGGGGCCTGATAATCGAGCAGTTCTTC. Its translation: CASSFGLGGLIIEQFF.

To note about this clone: Other nucleotide sequences in the sample specify the same CDR3. The chain recombines TRBV27 with TRBJ1-5; no definite D call. This CDR3 comprises 13 residues. CDR1 and CDR2 from the germline V gene are MNHEY and SMNVEV (reference sequence). Trimming cost V 2 bases and J 2 bases, with 4 bases left between them. DNA of the CDR3: TGTGCCAGCAGTTTAGTAGGCAATCAGCCCCAGCATTTT. Protein product: CASSLVGNQPQHF.

The genes are TRBV27 and TRBJ1-6; no definite D call. This CDR3 spans 16 amino acids. The germline CDR1 and CDR2 sequences are MNHEY and SMNVEV (reference sequence). Trimming cost V 5 bases and J 0 bases, with 11 bases left between them. CDR3 in DNA: TGTGCCAGCAGTCCTCACTCGTACTCCTATAATTCACCCCTCCACTTT. This codes for CASSPHSYSYNSPLHF.

V and J are TRBV6-1 and TRBJ2-7; 7 bases fit TRBD2. The V segment lost 2 bases and the J segment 4 bases; nucleotides outside the gene matches: 11. Looked up from germline, CDR1 is MNHNS and CDR2 is SASEGT. CDR3 length: 16 residues. Written as DNA, the CDR3 is TGTGCCAGCAGTGAAAGCGGCCGGCTAGCGGTATACGAGCAGTACTTC. Its translation is CASSESGRLAVYEQYF.

The chain is built from TRBV5-6 and TRBJ2-7, with D possibly being TRBD1 (6 bases). Germline CDR1 is SGHDT and CDR2 is YYEEEE. Trimming took 5 bases from V and 1 from J, leaving 10 bases between them. The CDR3 is made up of 13 amino acids. The CDR3 region has the DNA TGTGCCAGCAGTCGAGGGGGTTCCTACGAGCAGTACTTC. Translating gives CASSRGGSYEQYF.

The chain couples TRBV11-2 to TRBJ2-3, with 9 bases that match TRBD1. Trimming took 3 bases from V and 3 from J; bases not matched to a gene: 10. Germline loops: CDR1 SGHAT, CDR2 FQNNGV. The CDR3 extends over 17 amino acids. CDR3 sequence: CASSLWTGVLMTDTQYF. Written as DNA, the CDR3 is TGTGCCAGCAGCTTGTGGACAGGGGTATTGATGACAGATACGCAGTATTTT.

The chain employs TRBV6-5 and TRBJ2-6; 7 bases align to TRBD1. The length of the CDR3 is 15 residues. CDR1 MNHEY and CDR2 SVGAGI come from the germline V gene. After removal of 6 bases from V and 4 bases from J, the junction contained 6 bases not matched to a gene. DNA of the CDR3: TGTGCCAGCAGGAGACAGGGCAGCGGGGCCAACGTCCTGACTTTC. Translation gives CASRRQGSGANVLTF.

The chain uses TRBV13 and TRBJ1-1; D remains unclear. The germline V gene has CDR1 PRHDT and CDR2 FYEKMQ (reference sequence). This CDR3 is built from 11 residues. Trimming pared 4 bases from V and 7 bases from J, leaving 7 bases between. In DNA, the CDR3 is TGTGCCAGCAGCTCTGCCCTTGAAGCTTTCTTT. This gives the protein CASSSALEAFF.

This clone was observed once. The rearrangement joins TRBV5-4 to TRBJ2-1, with 11 bases fitting TRBD1. Germline values: CDR1 SGHNT, CDR2 YYREEE (reference sequence). V gave up 5 bases and J gave up 1 base; unmatched junction bases: 5. The CDR3 sequence is 16 residues long. The CDR3 loop is CASSGGQGVSYNEQFF. The CDR3 DNA is TGTGCCAGCAGTGGGGGACAGGGGGTTTCCTACAATGAGCAGTTCTTC.